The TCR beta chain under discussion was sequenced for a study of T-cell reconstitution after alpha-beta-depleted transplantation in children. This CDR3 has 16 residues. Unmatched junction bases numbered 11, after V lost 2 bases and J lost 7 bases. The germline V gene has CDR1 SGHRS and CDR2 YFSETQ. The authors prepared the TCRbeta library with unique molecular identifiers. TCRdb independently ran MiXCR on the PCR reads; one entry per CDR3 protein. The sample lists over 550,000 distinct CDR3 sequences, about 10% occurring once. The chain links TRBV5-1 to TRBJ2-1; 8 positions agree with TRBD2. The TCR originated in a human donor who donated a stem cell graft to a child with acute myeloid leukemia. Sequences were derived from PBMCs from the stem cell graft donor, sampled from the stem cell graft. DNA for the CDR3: TGCGCCAGCAGCTTAGGCGGGGGGATTTTAATGAATGAGCAGTTCTTC. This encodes CASSLGGGILMNEQFF.